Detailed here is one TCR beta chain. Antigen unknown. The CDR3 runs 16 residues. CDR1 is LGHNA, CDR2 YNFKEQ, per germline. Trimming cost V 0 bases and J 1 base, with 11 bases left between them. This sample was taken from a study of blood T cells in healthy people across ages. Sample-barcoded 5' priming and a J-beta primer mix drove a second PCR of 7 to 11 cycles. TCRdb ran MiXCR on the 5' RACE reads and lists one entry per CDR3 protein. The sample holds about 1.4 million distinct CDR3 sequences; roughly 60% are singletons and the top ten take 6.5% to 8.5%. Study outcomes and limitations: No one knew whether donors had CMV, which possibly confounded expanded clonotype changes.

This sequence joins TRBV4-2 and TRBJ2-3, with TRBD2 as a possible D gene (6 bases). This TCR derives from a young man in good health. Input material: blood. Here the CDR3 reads CASSQDLPSGTDTQYF. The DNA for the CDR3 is TGTGCCAGCAGCCAAGATCTCCCTAGCGGCACAGATACGCAGTATTTT.